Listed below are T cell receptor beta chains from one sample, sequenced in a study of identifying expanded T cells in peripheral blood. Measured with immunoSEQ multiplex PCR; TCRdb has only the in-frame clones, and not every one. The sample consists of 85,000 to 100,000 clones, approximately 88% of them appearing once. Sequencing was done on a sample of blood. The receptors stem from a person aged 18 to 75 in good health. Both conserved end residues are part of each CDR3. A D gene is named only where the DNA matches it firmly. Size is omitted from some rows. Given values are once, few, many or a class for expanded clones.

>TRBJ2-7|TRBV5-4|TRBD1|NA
CASNDRGRDEQYF
TGTGCCTCAAATGACAGGGGGCGCGACGAGCAGTACTTC
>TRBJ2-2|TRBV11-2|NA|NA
CASSLGGAVNTGELFF
TGTGCCAGCAGCTTAGGGGGGGCGGTGAACACCGGGGAGCTGTTTTTT
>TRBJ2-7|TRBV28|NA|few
CASRQPRSSYEQYF
TGTGCCAGCAGGCAACCGAGGAGCTCCTACGAGCAGTACTTC
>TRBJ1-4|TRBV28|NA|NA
CASSLTGPGRQVEKLFF
TGTGCCAGCAGTTTAACCGGACCGGGACGGCAGGTGGAAAAACTGTTTTTT
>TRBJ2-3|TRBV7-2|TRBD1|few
CASSFGQGTDTQYF
TGTGCCAGCAGCTTCGGACAGGGCACAGATACGCAGTATTTT
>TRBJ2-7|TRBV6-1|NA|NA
CASSEMVDSYEQYF
TGTGCCAGCAGTGAAATGGTCGACTCCTACGAGCAGTACTTC
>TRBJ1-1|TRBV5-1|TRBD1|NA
CASSVRTGASTEAFF
TGCGCCAGCAGCGTTAGGACAGGGGCGAGCACTGAAGCTTTCTTT
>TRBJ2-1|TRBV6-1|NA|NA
CASTRRGLGNEQFF
TGTGCCAGCACACGCAGGGGTTTAGGCAATGAGCAGTTCTTC
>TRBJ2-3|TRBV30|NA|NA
CAWSGSSTITDTQYF
TGTGCCTGGAGTGGTAGCTCCACCATCACAGATACGCAGTATTTT
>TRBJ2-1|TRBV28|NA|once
CASSSRQGSGNEQFF
TGTGCCAGCAGTTCACGACAGGGCAGCGGGAATGAGCAGTTCTTC
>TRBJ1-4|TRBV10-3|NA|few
CAISESTAYSTNEKLFF
TGTGCCATCAGTGAGTCGACAGCTTACTCAACTAATGAAAAACTGTTTTTT
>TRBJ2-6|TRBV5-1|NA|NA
CASASRGSGANVLTF
TGCGCCAGCGCCTCCCGGGGCTCTGGGGCCAACGTCCTGACTTTC
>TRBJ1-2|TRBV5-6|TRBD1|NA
CASSLVDRGYGYTF
TGTGCCAGCAGCTTGGTGGACAGGGGTTATGGCTACACCTTC
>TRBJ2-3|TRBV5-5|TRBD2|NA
CASSLDSWPSGRATDTQYF
TGTGCCAGCAGCTTGGATTCTTGGCCAAGCGGGAGGGCCACAGATACGCAGTATTTT
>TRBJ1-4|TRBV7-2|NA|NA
CASSQRTVNEKLFF
TGTGCCAGCAGCCAGAGGACAGTTAATGAAAAACTGTTTTTT
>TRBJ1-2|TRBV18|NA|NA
CASSPGYNYGYTF
TGTGCCAGCTCACCAGGTTACAACTATGGCTACACCTTC
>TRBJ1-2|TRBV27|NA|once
CASSLLGRDNYGYTF
TGTGCCAGCAGTTTATTAGGCAGGGATAACTATGGCTACACCTTC
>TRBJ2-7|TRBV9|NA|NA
CASSGAARGEQYF
TGTGCCAGCAGCGGGGCTGCACGGGGGGAGCAGTACTTC
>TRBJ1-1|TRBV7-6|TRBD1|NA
CASSRGGDTEAFF
TGTGCCAGCTCCAGGGGGGGCGACACTGAAGCTTTCTTT
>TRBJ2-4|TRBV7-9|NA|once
CASSPGLGFNIQYF
TGTGCCAGCAGCCCCGGACTGGGTTTCAACATTCAGTACTTC
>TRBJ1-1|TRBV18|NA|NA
CASSPKVSGGVNTEAFF
TGTGCCAGCTCACCAAAAGTATCAGGAGGAGTGAACACTGAAGCTTTCTTT
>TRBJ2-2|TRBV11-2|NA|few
CASSLDSGRTNTGELFF
TGTGCCAGCAGCTTGGATTCGGGACGCACGAACACCGGGGAGCTGTTTTTT
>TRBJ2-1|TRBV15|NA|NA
CATSRVSSGSNEQFF
TGTGCCACCAGCAGAGTCTCGTCAGGGAGTAATGAGCAGTTCTTC
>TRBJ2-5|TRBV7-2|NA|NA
CASSILRGPETQYF
TGTGCCAGCAGCATCCTACGGGGTCCGGAGACCCAGTACTTC
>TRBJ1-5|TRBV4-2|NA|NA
CASSQESYSNQPQHF
TGTGCCAGCAGCCAAGAGTCGTATAGCAATCAGCCCCAGCATTTT
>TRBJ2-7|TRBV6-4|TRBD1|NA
CASSTGGAAAEQYF
TGTGCCAGCAGCACAGGGGGCGCCGCTGCCGAGCAGTACTTC
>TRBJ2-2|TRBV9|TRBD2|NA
CASSPTRLAGSRELFF
TGTGCCAGCAGCCCGACCCGGCTAGCGGGTTCCCGGGAGCTGTTTTTT
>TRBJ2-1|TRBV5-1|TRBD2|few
CASAGGGAGSSYNEQFF
TGCGCCAGCGCGGGCGGGGGAGCGGGTAGCTCCTACAATGAGCAGTTCTTC
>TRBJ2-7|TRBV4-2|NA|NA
CASSQDHGSSYEQYF
TGTGCCAGCAGCCAAGATCACGGGAGCTCCTACGAGCAGTACTTC
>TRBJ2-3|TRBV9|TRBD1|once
CASSLQGTGGKTDTQYF
TGTGCCAGCAGCTTACAAGGGACAGGGGGCAAGACAGATACGCAGTATTTT
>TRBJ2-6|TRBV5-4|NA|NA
CASSVRGRATGANVLTF
TGTGCCAGCAGCGTCAGAGGGAGAGCGACTGGGGCCAACGTCCTGACTTTC
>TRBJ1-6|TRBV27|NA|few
CASSIRGGPLHF
TGTGCCAGCAGTATCCGGGGTGGACCCCTCCACTTT
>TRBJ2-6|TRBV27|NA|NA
CASPGSSGGANVLTF
TGTGCCAGCCCCGGGAGTTCGGGTGGGGCCAACGTCCTGACTTTC
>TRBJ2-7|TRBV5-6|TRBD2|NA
CASSPSGGLPYEQYF
TGTGCCAGCAGCCCCAGCGGGGGGCTTCCCTACGAGCAGTACTTC
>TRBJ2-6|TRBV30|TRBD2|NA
CAWTTAGESGANVLTF
TGTGCCTGGACGACGGCGGGAGAATCTGGGGCCAACGTCCTGACTTTC
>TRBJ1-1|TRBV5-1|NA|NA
CASRFSNTEAFF
TGCGCCAGCAGGTTTTCGAATACTGAAGCTTTCTTT
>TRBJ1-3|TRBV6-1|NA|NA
CASSEAQGSVNTIYF
TGTGCCAGCAGTGAAGCTCAGGGGAGCGTAAACACCATATATTTT
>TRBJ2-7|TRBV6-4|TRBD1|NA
CASNPTGGASYEQYF
TGTGCCAGCAACCCCACAGGGGGCGCTTCTTACGAGCAGTACTTC
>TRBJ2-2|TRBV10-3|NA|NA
CAISDPGANTGELFF
TGTGCCATCAGTGACCCGGGCGCGAACACCGGGGAGCTGTTTTTT
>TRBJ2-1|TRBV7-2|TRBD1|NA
CASSGQGVNEQFF
TGTGCCAGCAGCGGACAGGGGGTAAATGAGCAGTTCTTC
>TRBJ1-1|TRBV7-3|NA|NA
CASSSSLNTEAFF
TGTGCCAGCAGCTCCTCATTGAACACTGAAGCTTTCTTT
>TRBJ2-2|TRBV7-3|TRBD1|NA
CASSSRQGVNTGELFF
TGTGCCAGCAGCTCAAGACAGGGGGTTAACACCGGGGAGCTGTTTTTT
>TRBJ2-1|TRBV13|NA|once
CASSLGGGLVSYNEQFF
TGTGCCAGCAGCTTAGGAGGGGGACTTGTCTCCTACAATGAGCAGTTCTTC
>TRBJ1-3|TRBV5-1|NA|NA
CASSLSGTDSGNTIYF
TGCGCCAGCAGCCTATCCGGGACGGACTCTGGAAACACCATATATTTT
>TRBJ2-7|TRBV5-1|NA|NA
CASSLAAQADEQYF
TGCGCCAGCAGCTTGGCCGCGCAGGCTGACGAGCAGTACTTC
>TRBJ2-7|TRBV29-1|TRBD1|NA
CSVPAGGNEQYF
TGCAGCGTCCCCGCAGGGGGTAACGAGCAGTACTTC